Described below is a single T cell receptor (beta chain) sequence and its context. These data originate in a study of blood T cell repertoires in COVID-19. As for the study in general: COVID-19 samples, acute and convalescent, were from the United States, Italy and Spain.

V gave up 7 bases and J gave up 2 bases, with 11 bases separating them. Germline loops: CDR1 MNHEY, CDR2 SVGAGI. The CDR3 is 13 residues long. The table came from immunoSEQ multiplex PCR; TCRdb's copy has only in-frame clones and leaves some out. The sample includes under 200,000 clones, roughly 80% of them seen just once. The sequenced sample was peripheral blood. The V call is TRBV6-5, the J call TRBJ1-1; D unclear. The sequence derives from a man in his 70s with acute or convalescent COVID-19. The CDR3 DNA sequence: TGTGCCAGCAAGGGAGGGCTTAACACTGAAGCTTTCTTT. It is translated as CASKGGLNTEAFF.